Sequencing of this T cell receptor beta chain was carried out in a study of OX40 agonist ivuxolimab in advanced cancers. In terms of the full investigation: Ivuxolimab, which targeted the costimulatory receptor OX40 (CD134), was an agonistic, fully human IgG2 monoclonal antibody. The point of sequencing TCRbeta in the periphery was to test whether ivuxolimab changed TCR sequence diversity and drove clonal T-cell expansion. The paper reports the monotherapy dose-escalation portion (N ≈ 50 patients) of the phase I ivuxolimab trial. Of the roughly 51 dose-escalation patients, hepatocellular carcinoma was present in around 19, melanoma in around 15, renal cell carcinoma in 9 and head and neck cancer in 9. Prior anti-PD-1, anti-PD-L1 or anti-CTLA-4 therapy was permitted, and checkpoint inhibitors had been received by under 50% of dose-escalation patients. In the dose-escalation cohort, 82.7% of patients were male, and the mean age was roughly 60 years, with a range of 23 to 79. Intravenous ivuxolimab was administered to patients every 2 weeks at six dose levels: 0.01, 0.1, 0.3, 1.5, 3 and 10 mg/kg. Partial responses occurred in three dose-escalation patients, of whom one had hepatocellular carcinoma and two had cutaneous melanoma.

The trial excluded patients who had a history of autoimmune disease or who were on systemic immunosuppression. Peripheral blood for TCR sequencing was collected from all dose cohorts at baseline, on cycle 4 day 1, and on cycle 7 day 1. Samples came from an open-label, multicenter, first-in-human phase I dose-escalation trial of ivuxolimab. Adults with locally advanced or metastatic melanoma, renal cell, hepatocellular, or head and neck squamous cell carcinoma were enrolled in the trial. Before TCR sequencing, CD4+ T cells and CD8+ T cells from peripheral blood were sorted into separate populations. A word on this clone: No antigen is known for it. The record has no base qualities; no much larger clone is one base away.

What the authors observed across the whole study: Antigen specificity was not determined for the clonally expanded peripheral T cells. In partial responders in the 0.1-3.0 mg/kg groups, normalized peripheral clonal expansion was found to be among the lowest, especially among CD8+ T cells. Clonal expansion of both CD4+ and CD8+ blood T cells was observed from baseline to week 6 at doses 0.1 to 3.0 mg/kg. Low levels of normalized T-cell clonal expansion were also shown by some nonresponding patients. After ivuxolimab, more expanded clones were found on average in CD8+ T cells than in CD4+ T cells.

To sequence the TCRbeta CDR3 region, genomic DNA was isolated from the sorted cells. The immunoSEQ Assay was used for sequencing of TCRbeta CDR3 regions. TCRdb holds this immuneACCESS table with in-frame rearrangements only. Some clones are missing; in checked studies, unresolved V genes explain under half, and the rest has no known cause. The sample has some 45,000 clones on record, 70% to 90% of them singletons. The top ten hold about 0.37% of the sample. From the cysteine up to the phenylalanine, the CDR3 has a length of 15 residues. Only the CDR3 DNA stays, 45 bases, in frame from base 1. CDR1 KGHSH and CDR2 LQKENI were looked up in the germline V gene. V was cut back by 2 bases and J by 7 bases, leaving a gap of 12 bases between them.

Specimen: CD4+ or CD8+ T cells sorted from blood, collected in a trial of the OX40 agonist ivuxolimab. The rearrangement joined TRBV18 to TRBJ1-6; matching of 5 bases hints at TRBD1 as the D gene. The source of this sequence is an adult with an advanced solid tumor such as melanoma, head and neck, liver or kidney cancer. Here the CDR3 is given as CASSPGGEPNSPLHF. In nucleotide form, the sequence is TGTGCCAGCTCACCAGGGGGAGAGCCCAATTCACCCCTCCACTTT. Where the CDR3 stops, the reference TRBV18 and TRBJ1-6 genes take over; the full variable domain is NAGVMQNPRHLVRRRGQEARLRCSPMKGHSHVYWYRQLPEEGLKFMVYLQKENIIDESGMPKERFSAEFPKEGPSILRIQQVVRGDSAAYFCASSPGGEPNSPLHFGNGTRLTVT.